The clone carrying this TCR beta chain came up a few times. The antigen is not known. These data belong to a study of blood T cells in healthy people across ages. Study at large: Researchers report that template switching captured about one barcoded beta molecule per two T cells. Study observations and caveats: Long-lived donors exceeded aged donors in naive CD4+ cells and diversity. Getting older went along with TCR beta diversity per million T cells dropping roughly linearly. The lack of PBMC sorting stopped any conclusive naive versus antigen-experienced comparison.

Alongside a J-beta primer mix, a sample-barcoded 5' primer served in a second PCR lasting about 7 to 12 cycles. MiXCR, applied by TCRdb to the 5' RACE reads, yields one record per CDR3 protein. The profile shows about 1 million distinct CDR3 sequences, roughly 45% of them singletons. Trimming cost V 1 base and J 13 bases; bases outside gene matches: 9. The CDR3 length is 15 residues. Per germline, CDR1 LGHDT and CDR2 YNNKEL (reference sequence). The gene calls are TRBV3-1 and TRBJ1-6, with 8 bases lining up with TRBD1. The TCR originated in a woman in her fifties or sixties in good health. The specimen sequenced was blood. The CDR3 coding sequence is TGTGCCAGCAGCCAAGGGGGACAGGCGGCCCCTCCCCTCCACTTT. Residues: CASSQGGQAAPPLHF.